The 15 T cell receptor beta chains presented below share a single source sample, sequenced in a study of beta chain features in type 1 diabetes. All of the isolated RNA was reverse transcribed, so expressed TCRB transcripts were sequenced. Clones were sequenced by immunoSEQ multiplex PCR, and TCRdb holds only the in-frame ones, with some missing. Here the sample spans some 240,000 clones, roughly a tenth being singletons. The sample was central memory CD4+ T cells from blood. These receptors were obtained from a man aged 18 to 29 in good health.

The chain uses TRBV10-3 and TRBJ1-1, with D uncertain. The ends were cut back, 7 bases at V and 0 bases at J, with 9 bases in the middle. Germline CDR1 and CDR2: ENHRY and SYGVKD. The CDR3 totals 13 residues. For the CDR3, the DNA is TGTGCCATCACTCCAACAGTGAACACTGAAGCTTTCTTT. Its translation is CAITPTVNTEAFF.

This sequence joins TRBV5-6 and TRBJ2-1; no firm D call. Germline V gene data show CDR1 as SGHDT and CDR2 as YYEEEE. The V end was cut by 4 bases, the J end by 7 bases, with 15 bases between. There are 14 residues in the CDR3. CDR3 DNA: TGTGCCAGCAGCCCTGGCTATGGCCGGAATGAGCAGTTCTTC. This translates into CASSPGYGRNEQFF.

The J gene is TRBJ2-1, the V gene TRBV6-5; the D call may be TRBD1 or TRBD2 (5 bases each). The V end was cut by 7 bases, the J end by 2 bases, with 15 bases between. Germline CDR1 MNHEY, CDR2 SVGAGI. The CDR3 consists of 15 residues. The DNA for the CDR3 is TGTGCCAGCAAACCTAGGGACCCCGCCTACAATGAGCAGTTCTTC. This translates into CASKPRDPAYNEQFF.

The chain links TRBV6-5 to TRBJ1-3; tentative D call: TRBD1 (6 bases). The CDR3 contains 14 residues. V was pared by 4 bases and J by 4 bases, with 11 bases between. Germline CDR1 and CDR2: MNHEY and SVGAGI. The CDR3 protein is CASSSGAWGNTIYF. DNA of the CDR3: TGTGCCAGCAGTTCGGGGGCCTGGGGAAACACCATATATTTT.

This clone has ten or more counts. The gene calls are TRBV18 and TRBJ2-1; 10 bases match TRBD2. Germline trimming cut 4 bases from V and 9 bases from J; bases unmatched to any gene: 12. From germline, CDR1 is KGHSH and CDR2 LQKENI. The CDR3 loop spans 16 amino acids. The DNA of the CDR3 is TGTGCCAGCTCACTCACCGAAGCGGGAGGGTTTGGTGAGCAGTTCTTC. Translation: CASSLTEAGGFGEQFF.

The V gene is TRBV29-1, the J gene TRBJ2-7, with 7 bases aligning to TRBD2. Germline CDR1 and CDR2: SQVTM and ANQGSEA. V lost 6 bases and J lost 2; bases outside the gene matches: 4. The CDR3 is 12 residues long. The CDR3 is CSVTSWTYEQYF. In nucleotides, the CDR3 is TGCAGCGTGACTAGCTGGACCTACGAGCAGTACTTC.

This clone showed up just a few times. J is TRBJ2-2 and V is TRBV5-1; 13 nucleotides match TRBD2. This CDR3 has 16 amino acids. V dropped 3 bases and J dropped 6; count of bases not matched to a gene: 5. Germline V lookup: CDR1 SGHRS, CDR2 YFSETQ. The CDR3 here is CASSWTSGSRAGELFF. DNA for the CDR3: TGCGCCAGCAGCTGGACTAGCGGGAGTAGGGCCGGGGAGCTGTTTTTT.

This clone appeared a few times. The CDR3: CASSLKNPDRGNEQFF. The CDR3 nucleotides are TGCGCCAGCAGCTTAAAAAATCCAGACAGGGGCAATGAGCAGTTCTTC. This rearrangement joins TRBV5-1 to TRBJ2-1; 8 bases agree with TRBD1. The CDR3 runs to 16 residues. CDR1 SGHRS and CDR2 YFSETQ come from the germline V gene. The J segment lost 6 bases and the V segment lost 2 bases, leaving 10 bases of the junction unmatched. The variable domain in full, with the rest retrieved from reference TRBV5-1 and TRBJ2-1, is KAGVTQTPRYLIKTRGQQVTLSCSPISGHRSVSWYQQTPGQGLQFLFEYFSETQRNKGNFPGRFSGRQFSNSRSEMNVSTLELGDSALYLCASSLKNPDRGNEQFFGPGTRLTVL.

This clone was seen only a few times. V usage is TRBV7-9 and J usage is TRBJ2-7; 10 nucleotides align to TRBD1. This CDR3 region has 14 residues. CDR1 SEHNR and CDR2 FQNEAQ come from the germline V gene (reference sequence). With V trimmed by 5 bases and J by 6 bases, 7 bases remained unmatched. In DNA form, the CDR3 reads TGTGCCAGCAGCCCGTGGACAGGGGGAACCGAGCAGTACTTC. The encoded protein is CASSPWTGGTEQYF.

The J gene is TRBJ2-7, the V gene TRBV28, with 7 bases matching TRBD1. CDR3 length: 14 residues. V gave up 6 bases and J gave up 7 bases; unmatched junction bases: 12. CDR1 is MDHEN and CDR2 is SYDVKM in the germline V gene. CDR3 residues: CASRRTGGLREQYF. CDR3 nucleotide sequence: TGTGCCAGCAGGAGGACAGGTGGGTTGAGAGAGCAGTACTTC.

This chain connects TRBV5-6 to TRBJ1-3, with TRBD1 matching over 12 bases. V shed 3 bases and J 3 bases; nucleotides not matched to a gene: 10. Per germline, CDR1 SGHDT and CDR2 YYEEEE. There are 18 residues in the CDR3. CDR3 in DNA: TGTGCCAGCAGCTGGCCTACGGGACAGGGGGCCGTTGGAAACACCATATATTTT. Protein product: CASSWPTGQGAVGNTIYF. Complete variable domain (other parts from reference TRBV5-6 and TRBJ1-3): DAGVTQSPTHLIKTRGQQVTLRCSPKSGHDTVSWYQQALGQGPQFIFQYYEEEERQRGNFPDRFSGHQFPNYSSELNVNALLLGDSALYLCASSWPTGQGAVGNTIYFGEGSWLTVV.

There are a few counts of this clone. The CDR3 DNA follows: TGCAGCGTTATGCGGTTATTCTCCTACGAGCAGTACTTC. Translation gives CSVMRLFSYEQYF. This sequence joins TRBV29-1 and TRBJ2-7, with unresolved D. The V end was cut by 5 bases, the J end by 0 bases, with 11 bases between. The germline gives CDR1 SQVTM, CDR2 ANQGSEA. The CDR3 has 13 residues.

The chain links TRBV27 to TRBJ1-5, with D hard to call. V dropped 6 bases and J dropped 8 bases, with 20 bases sitting between them. The length of the CDR3 is 15 residues. The V gene's germline CDR1 is MNHEY and CDR2 SMNVEV (reference sequence). In nucleotides, the CDR3 is TGTGCCAGCAGCTATTCCCGGCCTAGCGGGGAGCCCCAGCATTTT. Amino acid sequence: CASSYSRPSGEPQHF.

This sequence joins TRBV19 and TRBJ1-1, with a tentative D call TRBD1 (5 bases). CDR1 is LNHDA and CDR2 is SQIVND in the germline V gene (reference sequence). With 9 bases removed from V and 3 bases from J, the gap between germline ends came to 11 bases. CDR3 size: 12 residues. CDR3 in amino acids: CASLGPYTEAFF. The DNA for the CDR3 is TGTGCCAGCCTGGGACCGTACACTGAAGCTTTCTTT.

This chain joins TRBV5-6 and TRBJ2-6; TRBD1 agrees at 7 bases. The CDR3 loop spans 15 amino acids. Germline loops: CDR1 SGHDT, CDR2 YYEEEE. V lost 4 bases, J lost 4 bases, and 5 bases stayed unmatched. The CDR3 DNA follows: TGTGCCAGCAGCGAGACAGGGAACGGGGCCAACGTCCTGACTTTC. It encodes CASSETGNGANVLTF. The full variable domain, its missing parts supplied by reference TRBV5-6 and TRBJ2-6, is DAGVTQSPTHLIKTRGQQVTLRCSPKSGHDTVSWYQQALGQGPQFIFQYYEEEERQRGNFPDRFSGHQFPNYSSELNVNALLLGDSALYLCASSETGNGANVLTFGAGSRLTVL.